Listed here is a single T cell receptor beta chain. What antigen it recognizes has not been identified. No base-level quality is on record; no much larger clone is a single base apart. This sample was included in a study of blood T cell repertoires in COVID-19 (dated by TCRdb to 2020 to 2022). For the study in its entirety: Samples covering the acute and convalescent phases of COVID-19 were provided by collaborators in the United States, Italy and Spain. The samples were drawn from two sources: the first 160 participants of the ongoing ImmuneRACE study, and 1,254 subjects contributed by 6 global collaborators. Nearly every sample came with metadata listing a de-identified subject ID, COVID-19 status, age in years and sex. The dataset comprised deeply sampled blood TCRbeta repertoires from subjects exposed to, actively infected with, or recovered from COVID-19. The repertoires were released in a freely available public database meant as a resource for research on the immune response to SARS-CoV-2. Where HLA class I and class II types were available, the types were taken from metadata supplied by the sample provider, not from assay-based typing. The material from the prospective study consisted of cDNA or gDNA derived from T cells, B-cell-depleted T cells, or PBMCs.

CDR1 and CDR2, looked up from the germline V gene, are SGHDT and YYEEEE. From V the trimming removes 5 bases and from J it removes 2 bases, while the gene matches leave 16 bases of the junction unaccounted for. The CDR3 spans 18 residues, from the cysteine through the phenylalanine. Only the CDR3 portion is preserved as DNA: 54 bases, with reading frame beginning at the first base. TCRbeta CDR3 regions were amplified from genomic DNA by means of the immunoSEQ Assay, a bias-controlled multiplex PCR. The published analysis was carried out like this. Nucleated cell counts per sample were estimated from amplification of reference gene primers within the assay. To quantify the absolute abundance of each unique TCRbeta CDR3 rearrangement, sequence reads were collapsed and filtered. Productive Simpson clonality was computed per sample as the square root of Simpson's diversity index over productive rearrangements. TCRdb took this table from immuneACCESS and kept in-frame rearrangements with V and J called. Such tables lack part of the clones; where checked against another copy, unresolved V genes explain under half of the gap, and the rest is unexplained. The V and J calls and clone size were taken over from that table, and D and trimming were inferred from the DNA. Present in this sample are under 150,000 clones, around 82% of which were seen just once. The top ten constitute about 1.5% of the sample.

What the authors observed across the whole study: The quantity of clinical and demographic metadata differed by source and by participant and was supplied without curation.

Each collaborating institution followed its own protocols to collect whole blood in K2EDTA tubes. For TCRbeta analysis, collaborators shipped samples as frozen whole blood, isolated PBMCs, or DNA extracted from either of those sample types. Material: peripheral blood. This TCR came from a man in his sixties with acute or convalescent COVID-19. The sequence links TRBV5-6 to TRBJ1-3, with TRBD1 matching 7 junction bases. This receptor has the CDR3 CASSLFFEGALPGNTIYF. The nucleotide sequence reads as follows: TGTGCCAGCAGTTTATTCTTTGAGGGGGCCCTCCCTGGAAACACCATATATTTT.